Shown below are 18 T cell receptor beta chains from a single sample sequenced in a study of T-cell memory formation after mild COVID-19. Using its own MiXCR run on the 5' RACE reads, TCRdb lists one record per CDR3 protein. In the table there are just over 60,000 distinct CDR3 sequences, 9% to 9.5% of which are singletons. The sequenced material came from PBMCs or a T cell subset sorted from them (not recorded which). The source is a man younger than 35 who had mild COVID-19 (a few samples of this study predate the infection). Cell type and time point are not known.

This clonotype was seen ten or more times. The chain employs TRBV6-2 or TRBV6-3 and TRBJ2-1, with 8 bases matching TRBD2. This CDR3 has 15 residues. Per germline, CDR1 MNHEY and CDR2 SVGEGT. With 5 bases clipped from V and 10 bases from J, the junction kept 13 bases outside the gene matches. The CDR3 here is CASSPSGGARGEQFF. The CDR3 DNA reads as TGTGCCAGCAGTCCCTCCGGGGGGGCAAGGGGGGAGCAGTTCTTC.

This clonotype was picked up a small number of times. CDR3 in DNA: TGTGCCAGCAGCGTCCTTGAGGAGGGAACCCTCCACTTT. Protein product: CASSVLEEGTLHF. The V and J genes are TRBV9 and TRBJ1-6, with D uncertain. CDR1 and CDR2 from the germline V gene are SGDLS and YYNGEE. This CDR3 is built from 13 residues. The ends were cut back, 2 bases at V and 14 bases at J, with 14 bases in the middle.

This clonotype has at least ten counts. V gene TRBV7-9 combines with J gene TRBJ1-1; 7 positions match TRBD1. Germline assignment: CDR1 SEHNR and CDR2 FQNEAQ (reference sequence). This CDR3 spans 13 amino acids. Trimming at V came to 6 bases and at J to 5 bases, leaving 6 bases not matched to a gene. CDR3 amino acids: CASSHDRVTEAFF. The DNA of the CDR3 is TGTGCCAGCAGTCATGACAGGGTAACTGAAGCTTTCTTT.

In its sample, this clonotype was seen a few times. The chain combines TRBV5-1 with TRBJ1-4; a possible D gene is TRBD1 (5 bases). From germline, CDR1 is SGHRS and CDR2 YFSETQ. The CDR3 sequence is 15 residues long. V shed 4 bases and J shed 1 base, with 11 bases lying between them. The CDR3, as DNA: TGCGCCAGCAGCCGGGGGGAAATAACTAATGAAAAACTGTTTTTT. Translation gives CASSRGEITNEKLFF.

This clonotype was counted between two and nine times. V usage is TRBV7-9 and J usage is TRBJ1-2, with TRBD1 matching over 9 bases. With 6 bases clipped from V and 8 bases from J, the junction kept 7 bases outside the gene matches. The CDR3 has 13 amino acids. The V gene's germline CDR1 is SEHNR and CDR2 FQNEAQ (reference sequence). CDR3 nucleotide sequence: TGTGCCAGCAGGCGAACAGGGGGCGAAGGCTACACCTTC. This codes for CASRRTGGEGYTF.

This clonotype has a handful of counts. The rearrangement links TRBV4-3 to TRBJ1-3; D not resolved. The CDR3 runs to 16 residues. In germline, CDR1 is LGHNA, CDR2 YSLEER. V gave up 1 base and J gave up 0 bases, with 10 bases separating them. The CDR3: CASSQAPETSGNTIYF. In nucleotides, the CDR3 is TGCGCCAGCAGCCAAGCTCCAGAGACCTCTGGAAACACCATATATTTT.

This clonotype was detected only a few times. The chain has TRBV28 and TRBJ2-1; 9 bases agree with TRBD1. V lost 6 bases, J lost 8 bases, and 14 bases stayed unmatched. The CDR3 runs to 16 residues. The germline CDR1 and CDR2 sequences are MDHEN and SYDVKM. CDR3 sequence (DNA): TGTGCCAGCAGGACACTCACCCGGGACAGGGAACATGAGCAGTTCTTC. Its translation: CASRTLTRDREHEQFF.

A few counts support this clonotype. This sequence joins TRBV14 and TRBJ2-1; D gene unclear. This CDR3 is built from 14 residues. Germline V gene lookup returns CDR1 SGHDN and CDR2 FVKESK. Trimming shortened V by 1 base and J by 5 bases, and 9 bases separated the two germline ends. CDR3: CASSQVGNHNEQFF. The CDR3 DNA is TGTGCCAGCAGCCAAGTGGGGAACCACAATGAGCAGTTCTTC.

This clonotype was counted between two and nine times. The V and J genes are TRBV7-9 and TRBJ1-1; D unclear. V was shortened by 5 bases and J by 1 base, with 8 bases between the two germline ends. The germline CDR1 and CDR2 sequences are SEHNR and FQNEAQ (reference sequence). This CDR3 comprises 13 residues. CDR3: CASSLAPNTEAFF. Here the CDR3 DNA reads TGTGCCAGCAGCCTCGCCCCGAACACTGAAGCTTTCTTT.

V usage is TRBV20-1 and J usage is TRBJ2-7; a possible D gene is TRBD1 (6 bases). Trimming shortened V by 2 bases and J by 12 bases, and 26 bases separated the two germline ends. The CDR3 sequence is 15 residues long. Germline CDR1 and CDR2: DFQATT and SNEGSKA (reference sequence). CDR3 sequence reads: CSARPSQGYGASVYF. CDR3 DNA sequence: TGCAGTGCTAGACCCTCCCAGGGGTACGGCGCCTCGGTGTACTTC.

The chain is built from TRBV9 and TRBJ2-2; 9 bases map to TRBD2. Germline V gives CDR1 SGDLS, CDR2 YYNGEE. The ends lost 4 bases at V and 2 bases at J; junction bases unmatched: 12. There are 18 residues in the CDR3. The CDR3 loop is CASSPRLAGALNTGELFF. CDR3 nucleotides: TGTGCCAGCAGCCCCCGGTTAGCGGGGGCCTTAAACACCGGGGAGCTGTTTTTT.

This clonotype was detected only a few times. The V and J genes are TRBV4-3 and TRBJ2-1, with 11 bases aligning to TRBD2. Germline V gene data show CDR1 as LGHNA and CDR2 as YSLEER. Trimming cost V 2 bases and J 7 bases; bases outside gene matches: 4. The CDR3 length is 15 residues. The CDR3 nucleotides are TGCGCCAGCAGCCAACCTAGCGGGGGGACGAATGAGCAGTTCTTC. Protein product: CASSQPSGGTNEQFF.

Many counts were recorded for this clonotype. This rearrangement joins TRBV7-2 to TRBJ2-2, with D perhaps matching TRBD2 (5 bases). The V gene lost 6 bases and the J gene lost 2 bases, with 16 bases spanning the gap. CDR3 length equals 16 residues. The germline CDR1 and CDR2 sequences are SGHTA and FQGNSA. The CDR3 protein is CASRELAPSNTGELFF. The CDR3 bases are TGTGCCAGCAGAGAACTTGCGCCTAGCAACACCGGGGAGCTGTTTTTT. The entire variable domain, with the rest obtained from reference TRBV7-2 and TRBJ2-2, is as follows: GAGVSQSPSNKVTEKGKDVELRCDPISGHTALYWYRQSLGQGLEFLIYFQGNSAPDKSGLPSDRFSAERTGGSVSTLTIQRTQQEDSAVYLCASRELAPSNTGELFFGEGSRLTVL.

This clonotype came up a few times. The V and J genes are TRBV11-2 and TRBJ2-1; 7 bases line up with TRBD2. J gave up 2 bases and V 4 bases, and 11 bases lay outside the gene matches. Germline loops: CDR1 SGHAT, CDR2 FQNNGV. The CDR3 is 17 residues long. CDR3 loop: CASSSQKAGTTYNEQFF. The CDR3 DNA follows: TGTGCCAGCAGCTCGCAAAAAGCGGGGACGACCTACAATGAGCAGTTCTTC.

V usage is TRBV7-2 and J usage is TRBJ2-1; 8 bases match TRBD1. Germline values: CDR1 SGHTA, CDR2 FQGNSA. V was clipped by 8 bases and J by 8 bases; unmatched bases: 8. The CDR3 has 13 amino acids. DNA of the CDR3: TGTGCCAGCGTGGATAACAGGGGGGATGAGCAGTTCTTC. Its translation: CASVDNRGDEQFF.

This clonotype appeared a few times. This sequence may be a read error, since a much larger clone differs from it by one base. The CDR3 protein is CASSLASSKDTQYF. For the CDR3, the DNA is TGTGCCAGCAGCTTAGCGTCGTCTAAAGATACGCAGTATTTT. The gene calls are TRBV11-2 and TRBJ2-3; D not certain. Germline V gene sequence: CDR1 SGHAT, CDR2 FQNNGV. The CDR3 loop spans 14 amino acids. V was shortened by 1 base and J by 5 bases, with 10 bases between the two germline ends.

This clonotype showed up just a few times. J is TRBJ2-7 and V is TRBV18; 13 positions agree with TRBD2. The CDR3 covers 15 residues. CDR1 and CDR2 (germline): KGHSH, LQKENI. Losses at the gene ends were 3 bases for V and 5 bases for J; bases not matched to a gene: 4. The CDR3 region is CASSPGLAGLHEQYF. The CDR3, as DNA: TGTGCCAGCTCACCGGGACTAGCGGGGCTACACGAGCAGTACTTC.

This chain joins TRBV7-7 and TRBJ2-5; 7 bases are a match to TRBD1. Germline lookup yields CDR1 SSHAT and CDR2 FNYEAQ (reference sequence). CDR3 length equals 13 residues. The V gene end was trimmed by 3 bases and the J gene end by 8 bases; junction bases not matched to a gene: 6. DNA of the CDR3: TGTGCCAGCAGCTTTGGGACAGTTGAAACCCAGTACTTC. Protein sequence: CASSFGTVETQYF.